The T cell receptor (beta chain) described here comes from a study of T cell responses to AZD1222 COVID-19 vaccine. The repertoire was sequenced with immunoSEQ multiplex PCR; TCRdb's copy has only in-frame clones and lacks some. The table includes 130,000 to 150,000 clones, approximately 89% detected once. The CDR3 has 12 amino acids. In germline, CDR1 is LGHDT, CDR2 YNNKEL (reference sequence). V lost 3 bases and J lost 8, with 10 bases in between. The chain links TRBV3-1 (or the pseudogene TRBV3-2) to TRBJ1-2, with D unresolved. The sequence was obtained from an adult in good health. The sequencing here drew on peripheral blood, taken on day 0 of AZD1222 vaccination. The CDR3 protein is CASSHPYEGYTF. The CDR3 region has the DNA TGTGCCAGCAGCCACCCGTATGAGGGCTACACCTTC.